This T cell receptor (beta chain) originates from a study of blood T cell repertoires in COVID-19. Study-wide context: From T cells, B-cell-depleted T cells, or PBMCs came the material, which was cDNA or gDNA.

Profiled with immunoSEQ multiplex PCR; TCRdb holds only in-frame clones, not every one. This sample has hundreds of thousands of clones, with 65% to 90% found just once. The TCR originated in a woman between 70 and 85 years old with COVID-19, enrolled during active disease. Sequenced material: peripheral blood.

The CDR3 sequence: CASKGQMNTGELFF. The CDR3 DNA follows: TGTGCCAGTAAGGGACAGATGAACACCGGGGAGCTGTTTTTT. V and J are TRBV19 and TRBJ2-2; TRBD1 matches 7 bases. Looked up from germline, CDR1 is LNHDA and CDR2 is SQIVND (reference sequence). V lost 7 bases to trimming and J lost 1 base; unmatched junction nucleotides: 3. The CDR3 totals 14 residues.